This passage covers 18 T cell receptor beta chains from one sample sequenced in a study of cytomegalovirus exposure and HLA in healthy donors. PCR amplification relied on 60 Vbeta primers (plus 13 Jbeta primers). Profiled with immunoSEQ multiplex PCR; TCRdb holds only in-frame clones, not every one. The table records about 200,000 clones, 65% to 90% of them present only once. Sample: PBMCs. These receptors were obtained from a girl aged 10 to 17 in good health and CMV-seronegative.

J is TRBJ1-2 and V is TRBV28, with TRBD1 as a possible D gene (5 bases). Germline values: CDR1 MDHEN, CDR2 SYDVKM. CDR3 length: 16 residues. V was cut by 5 bases and J by 8 bases, with 24 bases left in between. The CDR3 nucleotides read TGTGCCAGCAGTATCAAGGGCGGCAGGGTGAAGTTGGGCTACACCTTC. Protein product: CASSIKGGRVKLGYTF.

The chain combines TRBV28 with TRBJ1-2; 9 bases are a match to TRBD1. Germline V gives CDR1 MDHEN, CDR2 SYDVKM. The CDR3 runs to 13 residues. Losses at the gene ends were 8 bases for V and 5 bases for J; bases not matched to a gene: 6. The CDR3 reads CASAGTGNYGYTF. CDR3 in DNA: TGTGCCAGCGCCGGGACAGGGAATTATGGCTACACCTTC.

The rearrangement joins TRBV9 to TRBJ2-2; D is unresolved. Trimming pared 4 bases from V and 4 bases from J, leaving 17 bases between. Germline V gene sequence: CDR1 SGDLS, CDR2 YYNGEE. This CDR3 is 16 amino acids long. DNA for the CDR3: TGTGCCAGCAGCCCCTGGATAATCGGCGGCACCGGGGAGCTGTTTTTT. It is translated as CASSPWIIGGTGELFF.

V and J are TRBV11-2 and TRBJ1-2; tentatively, D is TRBD1 (5 bases). Germline values: CDR1 SGHAT, CDR2 FQNNGV. This CDR3 is 16 amino acids long. V lost 4 bases to trimming and J lost 6 bases, with 21 bases between them. As DNA, the CDR3 is TGTGCCAGCAGCTCCCTGTTCCTCGGAGGGGCCGATGGCTACACCTTC. This sequence encodes CASSSLFLGGADGYTF.

This clone appeared a single time. The V gene is TRBV27, the J gene TRBJ2-7; 9 bases map to TRBD1. Germline V CDR1 and CDR2: MNHEY, SMNVEV (reference sequence). The J segment lost 6 bases and the V segment lost 1 base, leaving 7 bases of the junction unmatched. This CDR3 is built from 15 residues. Here the CDR3 reads CASSLLGTGLGEQYF. The CDR3 DNA is TGTGCCAGCAGTTTATTAGGGACAGGGTTGGGCGAGCAGTACTTC.

This clone was observed a handful of times. The chain joins TRBV5-6 to TRBJ2-1; D gene unclear. V lost 0 bases and J lost 6, with 4 bases in between. Germline-derived CDR1 and CDR2 are SGHDT and YYEEEE. There are 12 residues in the CDR3. This CDR3 reads CASSLVSNEQFF. The CDR3 DNA follows: TGTGCCAGCAGCTTGGTCAGCAATGAGCAGTTCTTC.

V gene TRBV5-1 combines with J gene TRBJ1-2; 9 bases fit TRBD1. The J segment lost 8 bases and the V segment lost 6 bases, leaving 11 bases of the junction unmatched. Germline V gene lookup returns CDR1 SGHRS and CDR2 YFSETQ. The CDR3 is made up of 14 amino acids. CDR3 residues: CASTWGQGFGGYTF. In nucleotides, the CDR3 is TGCGCCAGCACCTGGGGACAGGGTTTCGGGGGCTACACCTTC. The whole variable domain, remainder taken from reference TRBV5-1 and TRBJ1-2, is KAGVTQTPRYLIKTRGQQVTLSCSPISGHRSVSWYQQTPGQGLQFLFEYFSETQRNKGNFPGRFSGRQFSNSRSEMNVSTLELGDSALYLCASTWGQGFGGYTFGSGTRLTVV.

The rearrangement links TRBV7-8 to TRBJ1-5, with D possibly TRBD1 on 5 matching bases. Per germline, CDR1 SGHVS and CDR2 FQNEAQ. Trimming removed 4 bases at V and 2 bases at J, with 30 bases between. This CDR3 is built from 21 residues. This CDR3 is CASSSPVSTTHRGSGNQPQHF. DNA for the CDR3: TGTGCCAGCAGCTCCCCCGTCTCAACTACACATCGGGGGTCGGGCAATCAGCCCCAGCATTTT.

This clone was observed a single time. The chain joins TRBV2 to TRBJ2-7, with D possibly being TRBD1 (6 bases). The CDR3 totals 15 residues. V was clipped by 2 bases and J by 2 bases, with 13 bases between them. Per the germline V gene, CDR1 is SNHLY and CDR2 is FYNNEI. CDR3 nucleotides: TGTGCCAGCAGTGAAAGGCTGGGGGCAACCTACGAGCAGTACTTC. This translates into CASSERLGATYEQYF.

The genes are TRBV28 and TRBJ1-2; D may be TRBD1 (5 bases). Trimming pared 5 bases from V and 7 bases from J, leaving 14 bases between. This CDR3 has 13 amino acids. The germline gives CDR1 MDHEN, CDR2 SYDVKM. The CDR3 protein is CASSITGSSGYTF. The DNA of the CDR3 is TGTGCCAGCAGTATTACAGGCTCTTCTGGCTACACCTTC.

The V and J genes are TRBV27 and TRBJ1-1, with D unresolved. With 6 bases removed from V and 6 bases from J, the gap between germline ends came to 14 bases. The CDR3 length is 13 residues. CDR1 and CDR2 (germline): MNHEY, SMNVEV (reference sequence). The DNA for the CDR3 is TGTGCCAGCAGATCCGGCGGGAGGGCTGAAGCTTTCTTT. It is translated as CASRSGGRAEAFF.

The V call is TRBV27, the J call TRBJ2-1; tentatively, D is TRBD2 (5 bases). V lost 2 bases and J 7 bases, leaving 18 bases between the germline ends. This CDR3 is built from 16 residues. Looked up from germline, CDR1 is MNHEY and CDR2 is SMNVEV (reference sequence). The DNA for the CDR3 is TGTGCCAGCAGTTTACGATTGGGGAGTGAGAAAAATGAGCAGTTCTTC. It is translated as CASSLRLGSEKNEQFF.

This sequence joins TRBV5-6 and TRBJ1-2, with 7 bases fitting TRBD1. The V and J ends lost 7 bases and 4 bases, in that order; junction bases with no gene match: 7. Germline loops: CDR1 SGHDT, CDR2 YYEEEE. The CDR3 has 13 amino acids. In DNA form, the CDR3 reads TGTGCCAGCGGGAGAGGGGGCGTCTATGGCTACACCTTC. Protein sequence: CASGRGGVYGYTF.

This chain links TRBV4-2 with TRBJ1-2; TRBD1 matches 7 bases. CDR1 and CDR2 from the germline V gene are LGHNA and YNFKEQ. The CDR3 has 15 residues. With V trimmed by 2 bases and J by 8 bases, 11 bases remained unmatched. The DNA of the CDR3 is TGTGCCAGCAGCCAACGGACAGGACAGCCTGAAGGCTACACCTTC. It is translated as CASSQRTGQPEGYTF.

V is TRBV5-6 and J is TRBJ2-5, with TRBD1 as a possible D gene (5 bases). The J call is uncertain, as TRBJ2-7 better fits the DNA end. The CDR3 is made up of 15 amino acids. Germline V gene lookup returns CDR1 SGHDT and CDR2 YYEEEE. Here the CDR3 DNA reads TGTGCCAGCAGCTTGGACAGGATTGTAACTGACGAGCAGTACTTC. Translated: CASSLDRIVTDEQYF.

The chain couples TRBV7-9 to TRBJ1-1; 11 bases match TRBD1. The length of the CDR3 is 13 residues. V was clipped by 5 bases and J by 11 bases; unmatched bases: 7. From germline, CDR1 is SEHNR and CDR2 FQNEAQ (reference sequence). The CDR3 DNA is TGTGCCAGCAGCAAAGCGGGACAGGGGGTTGCTTTCTTT. It yields the protein CASSKAGQGVAFF.

This sequence joins TRBV25-1 and TRBJ1-4; D perhaps matches TRBD1 (6 bases). Trimming took off 4 bases at V and 7 bases at J, with 10 bases between the two ends. The CDR3 consists of 13 residues. In germline, CDR1 is MGHDK, CDR2 SYGVNS. The CDR3 loop reads CASSVQGSEKLFF. The CDR3, as DNA: TGTGCCAGCAGTGTACAGGGTTCTGAAAAACTGTTTTTT. The whole variable domain, remainder taken from reference TRBV25-1 and TRBJ1-4, is EADIYQTPRYLVIGTGKKITLECSQTMGHDKMYWYQQDPGMELHLIHYSYGVNSTEKGDLSSESTVSRIRTEHFPLTLESARPSHTSQYLCASSVQGSEKLFFGSGTQLSVL.

This sequence joins TRBV7-2 and TRBJ1-6; D remains ambiguous. The V end was cut by 4 bases, the J end by 6 bases, with 7 bases between. The CDR3 is made up of 13 amino acids. The V gene's germline CDR1 is SGHTA and CDR2 FQGNSA. CDR3 bases: TGTGCCAGCAGCTCCCCCCTTAATTCACCCCTCCACTTT. Translated: CASSSPLNSPLHF.